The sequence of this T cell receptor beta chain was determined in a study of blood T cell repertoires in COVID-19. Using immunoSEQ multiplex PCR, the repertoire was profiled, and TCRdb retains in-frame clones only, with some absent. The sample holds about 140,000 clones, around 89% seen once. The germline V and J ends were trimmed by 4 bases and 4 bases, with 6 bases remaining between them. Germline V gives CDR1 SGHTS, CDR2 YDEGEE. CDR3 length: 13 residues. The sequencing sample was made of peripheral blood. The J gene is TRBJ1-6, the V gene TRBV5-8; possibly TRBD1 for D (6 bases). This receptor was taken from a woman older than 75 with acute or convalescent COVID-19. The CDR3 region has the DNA TGTGCCAGCAGCAGGGGGTATAATTCACCCCTCCACTTT. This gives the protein CASSRGYNSPLHF. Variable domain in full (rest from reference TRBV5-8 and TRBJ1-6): EAGVTQSPTHLIKTRGQQATLRCSPISGHTSVYWYQQALGLGLQFLLWYDEGEERNRGNFPPRFSGRQFPNYSSELNVNALELEDSALYLCASSRGYNSPLHFGNGTRLTVT.